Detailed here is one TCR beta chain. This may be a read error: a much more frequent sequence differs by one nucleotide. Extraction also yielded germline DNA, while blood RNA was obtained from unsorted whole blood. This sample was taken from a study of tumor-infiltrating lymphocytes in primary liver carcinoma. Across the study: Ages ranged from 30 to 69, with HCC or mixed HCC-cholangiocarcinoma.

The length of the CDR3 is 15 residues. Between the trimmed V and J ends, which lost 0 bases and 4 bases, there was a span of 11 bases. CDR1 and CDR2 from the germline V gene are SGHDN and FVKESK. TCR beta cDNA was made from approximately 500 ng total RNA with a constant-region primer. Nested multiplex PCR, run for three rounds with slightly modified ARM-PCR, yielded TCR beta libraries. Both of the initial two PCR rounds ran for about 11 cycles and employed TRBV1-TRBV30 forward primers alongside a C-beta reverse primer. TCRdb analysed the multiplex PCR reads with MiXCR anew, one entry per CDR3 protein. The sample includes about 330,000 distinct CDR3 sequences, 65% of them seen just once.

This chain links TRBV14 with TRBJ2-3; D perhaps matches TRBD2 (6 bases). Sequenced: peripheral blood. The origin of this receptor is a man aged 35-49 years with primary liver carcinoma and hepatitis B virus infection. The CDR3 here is CASSQERGFADTQYF. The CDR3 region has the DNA TGTGCCAGCAGCCAAGAACGGGGGTTTGCAGATACGCAGTATTTT. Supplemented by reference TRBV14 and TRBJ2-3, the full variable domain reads EAGVTQFPSHSVIEKGQTVTLRCDPISGHDNLYWYRRVMGKEIKFLLHFVKESKQDESGMPNNRFLAERTGGTYSTLKVQPAELEDSGVYFCASSQERGFADTQYFGPGTRLTVL.